Shown below are 27 T cell receptor beta chains from a single sample sequenced in a study of cytomegalovirus exposure and HLA in healthy donors. The PCR used 60 Vbeta and 13 Jbeta primers. Profiled with immunoSEQ multiplex PCR; TCRdb holds only in-frame clones, not every one. This table holds roughly 66,000 clones, around 61% found once. The specimen was PBMCs. The receptors stem from a woman aged 45-60 years in good health and CMV-seronegative.

This clone is a singleton in its sample. The genes are TRBV28 and TRBJ1-2, with D maybe TRBD1 (5 bases). The CDR3 length is 13 residues. V was pared by 4 bases and J by 5 bases, with 11 bases between. Germline values: CDR1 MDHEN, CDR2 SYDVKM. The CDR3: CASSWGRAYGYTF. As DNA, the CDR3 is TGTGCCAGCAGTTGGGGCAGGGCATATGGCTACACCTTC.

This clone is a singleton in its sample. The gene calls are TRBV7-8 and TRBJ2-5, with 13 bases fitting TRBD2. CDR1 SGHVS and CDR2 FQNEAQ come from the germline V gene. The junction had 8 bases not matched to a gene; V was cut back by 5 bases and J by 5 bases. There are 16 residues in the CDR3. The CDR3 DNA is TGTGCCAGCAGCGGGACGGGACTAGCGGGACGCGAGACCCAGTACTTC. As protein: CASSGTGLAGRETQYF.

The rearrangement joins TRBV4-3 to TRBJ1-2, with 11 bases identical to TRBD1. The germline V gene has CDR1 LGHNA and CDR2 YSLEER. CDR3 length equals 16 residues. With 0 bases clipped from V and 4 bases from J, the junction kept 4 bases outside the gene matches. CDR3 in DNA: TGCGCCAGCAGCCAAGATCCCGGGACAGGGGGCTATGGCTACACCTTC. Translated, it gives CASSQDPGTGGYGYTF.

The rearrangement joins TRBV5-4 to TRBJ2-1, with a possible D match to TRBD2 (7 bases). Trimming took 1 base from V and 4 from J, leaving 12 bases between them. Per germline, CDR1 SGHNT and CDR2 YYREEE (reference sequence). CDR3 length: 15 residues. The chain's CDR3 is CASSLTQGGYNEQFF. Written as DNA, the CDR3 is TGTGCCAGCAGCTTGACACAGGGAGGGTACAATGAGCAGTTCTTC.

The V call is TRBV5-1, the J call TRBJ2-7; 14 bases match TRBD2. Germline CDR1 is SGHRS and CDR2 is YFSETQ. The length of the CDR3 is 18 residues. The J segment lost 3 bases and the V segment lost 4 bases, leaving 12 bases of the junction unmatched. The CDR3, as DNA: TGCGCCAGCAGCCCCGGGACTAGCGGGAGTGGCACCCGCTACGAGCAGTACTTC. Its protein is CASSPGTSGSGTRYEQYF.

In this sample, this clone turned up a few times. This chain connects TRBV28 to TRBJ1-1; TRBD1 is a possible D gene (5 bases). Looked up from germline, CDR1 is MDHEN and CDR2 is SYDVKM. The V end was cut by 6 bases, the J end by 5 bases, with 19 bases between. The CDR3 loop spans 15 amino acids. CDR3 nucleotide sequence: TGTGCCAGCAGAAAACCTGGTGGAGGGGTGACTGAAGCTTTCTTT. It yields the protein CASRKPGGGVTEAFF.

The V call is TRBV4-3, the J call TRBJ1-2, with TRBD1 matching over 8 bases. The length of the CDR3 is 15 residues. The trim removed 0 bases at V and 4 bases at J, leaving 4 bases unmatched. Germline loops: CDR1 LGHNA, CDR2 YSLEER. CDR3 sequence: CASSQERTGFYGYTF. The CDR3 coding sequence is TGCGCCAGCAGCCAAGAAAGGACAGGGTTCTATGGCTACACCTTC.

The rearrangement joins TRBV11-3 to TRBJ2-5, with D tentatively TRBD1 (6 bases). CDR1 is SGHNT and CDR2 is YENEEA in the germline V gene. This CDR3 comprises 13 residues. The V gene lost 7 bases and the J gene lost 5 bases, with 14 bases spanning the gap. This chain's CDR3 is CASKGELGETQYF. CDR3 coding DNA: TGTGCCAGCAAGGGGGAGCTCGGGGAGACCCAGTACTTC.

The chain couples TRBV27 to TRBJ2-3, with D possibly TRBD1 on 5 matching bases. Germline V gene lookup returns CDR1 MNHEY and CDR2 SMNVEV (reference sequence). This CDR3 spans 16 amino acids. V lost 3 bases and J lost 2, with 15 bases in between. CDR3 nucleotides: TGTGCCAGCAGTTTCCTAGGGGCGTCAGACACAGATACGCAGTATTTT. It specifies CASSFLGASDTDTQYF.

About this clone itself: Relative to the germline gene, one junction end is altered; a read error may explain this. The V call is TRBV7-2, the J call TRBJ2-7, with TRBD2 identical over 14 bases. Germline V CDR1 and CDR2: SGHTA, FQGNSA. The CDR3 extends over 18 amino acids. DNA of the CDR3: TGTGCCATCAGCTCCCCCCCCGGGACTAGCGGGAGTGCCCACGAGCAGTACTTC. As protein: CAISSPPGTSGSAHEQYF. Combining the CDR3 with reference TRBV7-2 and TRBJ2-7 gives the whole variable domain GAGVSQSPSNKVTEKGKDVELRCDPISGHTALYWYRQSLGQGLEFLIYFQGNSAPDKSGLPSDRFSAERTGGSVSTLTIQRTQQEDSAVYLCAISSPPGTSGSAHEQYFGPGTRLTVT.

The chain has TRBV7-3 and TRBJ2-1, with 13 bases fitting TRBD2. This CDR3 has 19 residues. Germline V gene data show CDR1 as SGHTA and CDR2 as FQGTGA. V shed 5 bases and J 1 base; nucleotides not matched to a gene: 11. DNA for the CDR3: TGTGCCAGCAGCCCCGCCGGGACTAGCGGGATTGGTTCCTACAATGAGCAGTTCTTC. Translated, it gives CASSPAGTSGIGSYNEQFF.

The sample holds a few counts of this clone. This chain uses TRBV6-6 with TRBJ2-1; 8 nucleotides match TRBD2. Germline V gene data show CDR1 as MNHNY and CDR2 as SVGAGI (reference sequence). The V segment lost 5 bases and the J segment 11 bases; nucleotides outside the gene matches: 5. The CDR3 contains 12 residues. The CDR3 sequence: CASSTLAGKQFF. The CDR3 nucleotides are TGTGCCAGCAGTACCTTAGCGGGAAAGCAGTTCTTC.

This CDR3 is CAITSGGSSYEQYF. The CDR3, as DNA: TGTGCCATTACTTCGGGGGGCAGTTCCTACGAGCAGTACTTC. The rearrangement links TRBV10-3 to TRBJ2-7, with D possibly matching TRBD2 (7 bases). With 9 bases removed from V and 1 base from J, the gap between germline ends came to 16 bases. CDR1 and CDR2 from the germline V gene are ENHRY and SYGVKD. The CDR3 sequence is 14 residues long.

V and J are TRBV7-8 and TRBJ1-4; D not certain. V was clipped by 4 bases and J by 16 bases, with 19 bases between them. The germline gives CDR1 SGHVS, CDR2 FQNEAQ. There are 13 residues in the CDR3. The CDR3 reads CASSSGSSPYRFF. CDR3 DNA sequence: TGTGCCAGCAGCTCCGGGAGCTCGCCCTACCGGTTTTTT.

The chain links TRBV7-2 to TRBJ2-3; D uncertain. This CDR3 has 14 amino acids. Trimming pared 5 bases from V and 6 bases from J, leaving 15 bases between. CDR1 is SGHTA and CDR2 is FQGNSA in the germline V gene. The CDR3 loop is CASSPTQFGDTQYF. In DNA, the CDR3 is TGTGCCAGCAGCCCCACCCAATTCGGGGATACGCAGTATTTT.

This clone has more than one count but fewer than ten. The gene calls are TRBV18 and TRBJ2-7; D perhaps matches TRBD2 (6 bases). Germline V gene lookup returns CDR1 KGHSH and CDR2 LQKENI. Between the trimmed V and J ends, which lost 3 bases and 2 bases, there was a span of 17 bases. CDR3 size: 16 residues. The CDR3 DNA is TGTGCCAGCTCACCCTCGGGGGTAGCGGAGCCCTACGAGCAGTACTTC. Amino acid sequence: CASSPSGVAEPYEQYF.

This chain uses TRBV27 with TRBJ1-2; D remains ambiguous. Trimming stripped 5 bases from V and 5 bases from J, with 15 bases between. Germline CDR1 reads MNHEY; CDR2 reads SMNVEV (reference sequence). This CDR3 comprises 14 residues. In DNA form, the CDR3 reads TGTGCCAGCAGTCGGAGGACTGTCGGGTATGGCTACACCTTC. Translated: CASSRRTVGYGYTF.

This clone showed up just a few times. This CDR3 is CASSLGQTANYGYTF. CDR3 DNA sequence: TGTGCCAGCAGTTTAGGGCAGACCGCTAACTATGGCTACACCTTC. This sequence joins TRBV27 and TRBJ1-2; D remains unclear. Germline V CDR1 and CDR2: MNHEY, SMNVEV (reference sequence). With 2 bases removed from V and 0 bases from J, the gap between germline ends came to 10 bases. The CDR3 spans 15 residues.

The chain is built from TRBV7-2 and TRBJ1-4; D might be TRBD1 (5 bases). The V gene's germline CDR1 is SGHTA and CDR2 FQGNSA. With 5 bases removed from V and 0 bases from J, the gap between germline ends came to 10 bases. The CDR3 consists of 15 residues. CDR3 nucleotides: TGTGCCAGCAGCGTACAGGCTCCAACTAATGAAAAACTGTTTTTT. This codes for CASSVQAPTNEKLFF. Based on the CDR3 plus reference TRBV7-2 and TRBJ1-4, the full variable domain is GAGVSQSPSNKVTEKGKDVELRCDPISGHTALYWYRQSLGQGLEFLIYFQGNSAPDKSGLPSDRFSAERTGGSVSTLTIQRTQQEDSAVYLCASSVQAPTNEKLFFGSGTQLSVL.

The V call is TRBV28, the J call TRBJ2-6, with D unclear. CDR1 and CDR2 from the germline V gene are MDHEN and SYDVKM. The CDR3 extends over 14 amino acids. Trimming removed 5 bases at V and 4 bases at J, with 9 bases between. The DNA for the CDR3 is TGTGCCAGCAGTGGGCCTCTAGGGGCCAACGTCCTGACTTTC. Translated: CASSGPLGANVLTF.

The chain links TRBV6-5 to TRBJ1-1; 8 nucleotides align to TRBD1. V shed 0 bases and J 1 base; nucleotides not matched to a gene: 4. The germline gives CDR1 MNHEY, CDR2 SVGAGI. The CDR3 is 16 amino acids. This CDR3 is CASSYSTGAPNTEAFF. As DNA, the CDR3 is TGTGCCAGCAGTTACTCGACAGGGGCCCCGAACACTGAAGCTTTCTTT.

The rearrangement links TRBV7-3 to TRBJ2-6; TRBD1 agrees at 8 bases. Trimming removed 5 bases from V and 1 base from J; junction bases left unmatched: 7. The germline gives CDR1 SGHTA, CDR2 FQGTGA. CDR3 size: 17 residues. The CDR3 bases are TGTGCCAGCAGCCCCACAGGGGGGAATTCTGGGGCCAACGTCCTGACTTTC. Translating it yields CASSPTGGNSGANVLTF.

The chain is built from TRBV10-2 and TRBJ1-5, with a tentative D call TRBD1 (5 bases). In germline, CDR1 is WSHSY, CDR2 SAAADI. V was pared by 7 bases and J by 0 bases, with 16 bases between. CDR3 length: 16 residues. In DNA, the CDR3 is TGCGCCAGCATGACGGACGGGGGTTATAGCAATCAGCCCCAGCATTTT. Encoded protein: CASMTDGGYSNQPQHF.

Of note for this clone: A junction boundary mismatches the germline segment, possibly from a read error. The J gene is TRBJ2-7, the V gene TRBV6-5; 9 positions match TRBD1. CDR1 is MNHEY, CDR2 SVGAGI, per germline. CDR3 length: 16 amino acids. CDR3 sequence: CASSYPWYRIWGQGLF. The CDR3 region has the DNA TGTGCCAGCAGTTACCCATGGTATCGTATTTGGGGACAGGGACTCTTC.

This rearrangement joins TRBV5-1 to TRBJ2-7; D is possibly TRBD2 (6 bases). The germline gives CDR1 SGHRS, CDR2 YFSETQ. The CDR3 contains 15 residues. Trimming took off 0 bases at V and 3 bases at J, with 13 bases between the two ends. The CDR3 nucleotides are TGCGCCAGCAGCTTGGCCCAAGCGGGTATCTACGAGCAGTACTTC. Protein sequence: CASSLAQAGIYEQYF.

The chain is built from TRBV2 and TRBJ2-7, with D perhaps TRBD2 (6 bases). V lost 7 bases, J lost 6 bases, and 13 bases lay in between. Looked up from germline, CDR1 is SNHLY and CDR2 is FYNNEI. The CDR3 is 12 amino acids. Here the CDR3 DNA reads TGTGCCAGCAATCGGGAGAAAGGCGAGCAGTACTTC. Translated, it gives CASNREKGEQYF. The full variable domain, in which reference TRBV2 and TRBJ2-7 provide the parts outside the CDR3, is EPEVTQTPSHQVTQMGQEVILRCVPISNHLYFYWYRQILGQKVEFLVSFYNNEISEKSEIFDDQFSVERPDGSNFTLKIRSTKLEDSAMYFCASNREKGEQYFGPGTRLTVT.

The chain combines TRBV28 with TRBJ2-7, with D possibly TRBD2 on 5 matching bases. Trimming removed 8 bases from V and 0 bases from J, with 8 bases in between. The CDR3 sequence is 12 residues long. Germline lookup yields CDR1 MDHEN and CDR2 SYDVKM. CDR3 DNA sequence: TGTGCCAGCCGGGAATCCTCCTACGAGCAGTACTTC. Amino acid sequence: CASRESSYEQYF.